The rows below give T cell receptor beta chains drawn from one sample of a study of blood T cell repertoires in COVID-19. Profiled with immunoSEQ multiplex PCR; TCRdb holds only in-frame clones, not every one. The table lists under 150,000 clones, 70% to 85% of them singletons, with roughly 9% in the top ten. Sequencing used peripheral blood. All receptors derive from an elderly woman in a cohort sampled during active or convalescent COVID-19. The CDR3 runs from the conserved cysteine through the conserved F or W. The order of the fields is J gene, V gene, D gene, clone size, CDR3 DNA, CDR3 protein. The D gene is left open where the match is weak. Clone size is not always given. Where it is, it says once, few, many or a class for expanded clones.

J gene: TRBJ2-5
V gene: TRBV5-1
D gene: TRBD1
clone size: -
CDR3 DNA: TGCGCCAGCAGCCCGGGACAGGGGAAAGAGACCCAGTACTTC
CDR3 protein: CASSPGQGKETQYF

J gene: TRBJ2-1
V gene: TRBV6-5
D gene: -
clone size: -
CDR3 DNA: TGTGCCAGCAGTCCCACGGAGGGACCCTACAATGAGCAGTTCTTC
CDR3 protein: CASSPTEGPYNEQFF

J gene: TRBJ1-2
V gene: TRBV5-5
D gene: -
clone size: -
CDR3 DNA: TGTGCCAGCAGATCGACAGCTAACTATGGCTACACCTTC
CDR3 protein: CASRSTANYGYTF

J gene: TRBJ1-1
V gene: TRBV5-4
D gene: -
clone size: few
CDR3 DNA: TGTGCCAGCAGTTTTCGGAACACTGAAGCTTTCTTT
CDR3 protein: CASSFRNTEAFF

J gene: TRBJ2-5
V gene: TRBV19
D gene: TRBD1
clone size: -
CDR3 DNA: TGTGCCAGTAGGCGGACAGGGGATTTAGAGACCCAGTACTTC
CDR3 protein: CASRRTGDLETQYF

J gene: TRBJ1-1
V gene: TRBV5-8
D gene: -
clone size: -
CDR3 DNA: TGTGCCAGCAGCTTCCCAGGGGTTACTGAAGCTTTCTTT
CDR3 protein: CASSFPGVTEAFF

J gene: TRBJ2-4
V gene: TRBV3-1/TRBV3-2
D gene: -
clone size: -
CDR3 DNA: TGTGCCAGCAGCCAAGCCTCCGGGATTTACTTC
CDR3 protein: CASSQASGIYF

J gene: TRBJ2-5
V gene: TRBV6-2/TRBV6-3
D gene: TRBD1
clone size: -
CDR3 DNA: TGTGCCAGCAGTTACCGCCCCCGACAGGGAGAGACCCAGTACTTC
CDR3 protein: CASSYRPRQGETQYF

J gene: TRBJ2-1
V gene: TRBV13
D gene: TRBD2
clone size: -
CDR3 DNA: TGTGCCAGCAGCCCTGGACTAGCGGGGGGCTACAATGAGCAGTTCTTC
CDR3 protein: CASSPGLAGGYNEQFF

J gene: TRBJ2-3
V gene: TRBV4-3
D gene: -
clone size: once
CDR3 DNA: TGCGCCAGCAGCCAAGAATTCGTTGGCGATACGCAGTATTTT
CDR3 protein: CASSQEFVGDTQYF

J gene: TRBJ1-2
V gene: TRBV9
D gene: -
clone size: -
CDR3 DNA: TGTGCCAGCAGCGTAGTCCCGGGACTTGACTATGGCTACACCTTC
CDR3 protein: CASSVVPGLDYGYTF

J gene: TRBJ2-1
V gene: TRBV6-5
D gene: -
clone size: -
CDR3 DNA: TGTGCCAGCAGTATCAAAGGGGGACCCTACAATGAGCAGTTCTTC
CDR3 protein: CASSIKGGPYNEQFF

J gene: TRBJ2-3
V gene: TRBV7-7
D gene: -
clone size: -
CDR3 DNA: TGTGCTAGCAGCCCAACTAGGACCTCCACAGATACGCAGTATTTT
CDR3 protein: CASSPTRTSTDTQYF

J gene: TRBJ2-5
V gene: TRBV7-9
D gene: -
clone size: -
CDR3 DNA: TGTGCCAGCAGCTTAGACAGAGCTGAGACCCAGTACTTC
CDR3 protein: CASSLDRAETQYF

J gene: TRBJ2-3
V gene: TRBV9
D gene: TRBD1
clone size: -
CDR3 DNA: TGTGCCAGCAGCGTTCAGGGGGCCTGGAAGCATTTT
CDR3 protein: CASSVQGAWKHF

J gene: TRBJ2-5
V gene: TRBV5-1
D gene: -
clone size: -
CDR3 DNA: TGCGCCAGCAGCCCTAGAAGGGAGACCCAGTACTTC
CDR3 protein: CASSPRRETQYF

J gene: TRBJ2-7
V gene: TRBV6-1
D gene: -
clone size: -
CDR3 DNA: TGTGCCAGCAGTGAAGTGAGGCGTGTGCAGTACTTC
CDR3 protein: CASSEVRRVQYF

J gene: TRBJ1-1
V gene: TRBV19
D gene: TRBD1
clone size: -
CDR3 DNA: TGTGCCAGTAGTCTGCTTCCGGGACAGGCGAACACTGAAGCTTTCTTT
CDR3 protein: CASSLLPGQANTEAFF